This T cell receptor beta chain was found in a study of regulatory T cells in long-lasting Graves disease. Study findings and constraints: Newly diagnosed Graves' patients exceeded persistent ones in TCR diversity.

With iRepertoire HTBI primers and Arm-PCR of CDR3 regions, TCR beta libraries were built. TCRdb processed the multiplex PCR reads anew with MiXCR; each CDR3 protein has one entry. The sample includes hundreds of thousands of distinct CDR3 sequences, about 16% seen only once; the top ten take 12%. Time point defined: newly diagnosed GD, antithyroid drugs for less than 3 months. PBMCs were the source of the RNA used for TCR sequencing. This clonotype was seen at least ten times. Antigen: not known. These same records also appear under a second study, on T cells in Graves' hyperthyroidism and ophthalmopathy.

Sequences were derived from peripheral blood mononuclear cells (PBMCs), sampled at new diagnosis, from a patient treated with antithyroid drugs. The receptor comes from a man in his late teens or twenties with Graves disease.

CDR3 nucleotides: TGTGCCAGCAGTTTAGCCGGGACAGGGGTTACCACTGAAGCTTTCTTT. Its translation is CASSLAGTGVTTEAFF. This sequence joins TRBV28 and TRBJ1-1; 10 nucleotides agree with TRBD1. From germline, CDR1 is MDHEN and CDR2 SYDVKM. This CDR3 comprises 16 residues. With 2 bases clipped from V and 4 bases from J, the junction kept 7 bases outside the gene matches.